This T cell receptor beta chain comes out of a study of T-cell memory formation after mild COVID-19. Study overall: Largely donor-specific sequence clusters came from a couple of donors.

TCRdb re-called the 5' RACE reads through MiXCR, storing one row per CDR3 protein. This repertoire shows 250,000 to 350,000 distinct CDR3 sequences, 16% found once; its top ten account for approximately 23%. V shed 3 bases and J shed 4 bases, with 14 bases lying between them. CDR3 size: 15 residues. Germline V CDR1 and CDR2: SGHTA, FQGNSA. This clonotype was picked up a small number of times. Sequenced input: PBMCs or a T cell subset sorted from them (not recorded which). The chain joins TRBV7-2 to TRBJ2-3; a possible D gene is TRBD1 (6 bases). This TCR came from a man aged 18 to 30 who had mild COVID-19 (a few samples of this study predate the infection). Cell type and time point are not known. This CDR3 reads CASSFVGATPDTQYF. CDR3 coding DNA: TGTGCCAGCAGCTTTGTGGGGGCCACGCCAGATACGCAGTATTTT.